This entry features one T cell receptor (beta chain) sequence. CDR1 and CDR2 (germline): LGHNA, YSLEER. The V segment lost 0 bases and the J segment 5 bases; nucleotides outside the gene matches: 8. This CDR3 is 17 amino acids long. Per the original data handling: Researchers report that nucleated cell counts were estimated from reference gene primer amplification. The protocol was immunoSEQ multiplex PCR, while the TCRdb copy is restricted to in-frame clones and leaves out a portion. V and J calls and clone size follow that table, whereas D and trimming were derived from the DNA. Here the sample spans fewer than 35,000 clones, roughly 89% being singletons. The data were taken from a study of blood T cell repertoires in COVID-19. Whole-study context: Sites across the United States, Italy and Spain contributed samples from acute and convalescent COVID-19. PBMCs, B-cell-depleted T cells, or T cells provided the cDNA or gDNA that made up the material.

V and J are TRBV4-3 and TRBJ2-3; 10 positions agree with TRBD2. The sample was peripheral blood. This TCR was sampled from a man aged 70-80 years with active COVID-19. This CDR3 is CASSQESSGGAGDTQYF. Here the CDR3 DNA reads TGCGCCAGCAGCCAAGAGAGCAGCGGGGGGGCCGGAGATACGCAGTATTTT.